The TCR beta chain under discussion was sequenced for a study of blood T cells in healthy people across ages. V lost 7 bases to trimming and J lost 5 bases; unmatched junction nucleotides: 9. This CDR3 spans 14 amino acids. Germline CDR1 is MDHEN and CDR2 is SYDVKM. The second PCR ran about 6 to 11 cycles with a sample-barcoded 5' primer and J-beta primers. A template-switch adaptor containing 12 random nucleotides labeled each cDNA molecule. TCRdb processed the 5' RACE reads anew with MiXCR; each CDR3 protein has one entry. This table holds roughly 860,000 distinct CDR3 sequences, roughly 60% found once.

The sequence derives from a man aged 25 to 40 in good health. The chain employs TRBV28 and TRBJ2-5; 8 bases line up with TRBD1. The specimen sequenced was blood. The CDR3 sequence is CASNRAGGQETQYF. As DNA, the CDR3 is TGTGCCAGCAACCGGGCAGGGGGCCAGGAGACCCAGTACTTC. The full variable domain, rest sourced from reference TRBV28 and TRBJ2-5, is DVKVTQSSRYLVKRTGEKVFLECVQDMDHENMFWYRQDPGLGLRLIYFSYDVKMKEKGDIPEGYSVSREKKERFSLILESASTNQTSMYLCASNRAGGQETQYFGPGTRLLVL.